This is a list of T cell receptor beta chains from one sample in a study of vaccination effects on CD4 cells after COVID-19. Here immunoSEQ multiplex PCR was the method, and the copy in TCRdb shows in-frame clones only, minus some. Of just under 30,000 clones in the sample, under 85% are singletons; the top ten hold roughly 15%. These receptors are not linked to any known antigen. Sequencing was performed on CD4+ T cells from PBMCs cultured with HCoV-OC43 spike peptides, taken after COVID-19 vaccination. The receptors were gathered from a human donor who received a COVID-19 vaccine. The conserved cysteine and the conserved F or W are not part of the CDR3 here.

TRBV3-1/TRBV3-2	TRBJ2-1	ASSQVMSSYNEQF
TRBV18	TRBJ1-5	ASSPGQGPNQPQH
TRBV3-1/TRBV3-2	TRBJ2-7	ASSPSGGAWEQY
TRBV29-1	TRBJ1-3	SVVSPDTNTIY
TRBV20-1	TRBJ1-6	SASSISYNSPLH
TRBV12-3/TRBV12-4	TRBJ1-5	ASRATGNQPQH
TRBV27	TRBJ2-1	ASSFRASNEQF
TRBV10-1	TRBJ2-3	ASSLGQGVDTQY
TRBV6-6	TRBJ2-5	ASSTGLALQETQY
TRBV6-1	TRBJ1-2	ASSEGDSRYT
TRBV3-1/TRBV3-2	TRBJ1-2	ASSQVGFNSYGYT
TRBV4-2	TRBJ2-7	ASSQEGTSGRLRGYEQY
TRBV18	TRBJ2-1	ASSPGLYNEQF
TRBV10-1	TRBJ1-1	ASRSGQLNTEAF
TRBV12-5	TRBJ1-3	ASGLPETQIRNTIY
TRBV4-1	TRBJ2-6	ASSYRQPADSGANVLT
TRBV3-1/TRBV3-2	TRBJ2-1	ASSPLGGSFNEQF
TRBV25-1	TRBJ2-3	ASSGSSALSTDTQY
TRBV10-1	TRBJ1-1	ASSEWRNTEAF
TRBV5-8	TRBJ2-7	ASSYRPGGSYEQY
TRBV10-3	TRBJ2-3	AISGPPGVSGGIDTQY
TRBV6-5	TRBJ2-7	ASSYKGQGMNEQY
TRBV27	TRBJ1-5	ASSLHQPQH
TRBV5-6	TRBJ2-3	ASSSLLGGTDTQY
TRBV9	TRBJ2-7	ASSPSSGGSSYEQY
TRBV7-6	TRBJ2-1	ASSLIGLAFNEQF
TRBV5-4	TRBJ1-2	ASSLPGGRYGYT
TRBV11-3	TRBJ2-3	ASNNTQY
TRBV10-3	TRBJ2-1	AISGNSDEQF
TRBV28	TRBJ2-7	ASSLGLYGNYEQY
TRBV11-2	TRBJ1-3	ASTTSSAGNTIY
TRBV29-1	TRBJ2-7	SVDIAEEQY
TRBV3-1/TRBV3-2	TRBJ1-1	ASSQGAGSPEAF
TRBV5-6	TRBJ1-1	ASSSGGRFMNTEAF
TRBV7-9	TRBJ2-7	ASSSLRGGYEQY
TRBV25-1	TRBJ2-3	ASSVERRRDTQY
TRBV7-7	TRBJ2-3	ASSPSLTDTQY
TRBV2	TRBJ1-1	ASSDIMGQGGTEAF
TRBV5-4	TRBJ2-3	ASSPSTDTQY
TRBV18	TRBJ1-5	ASSRDRVQPQH
TRBV6-5	TRBJ1-5	ASFRGPGSNQPQH
TRBV9	TRBJ2-5	ASSVTTPGTQY
TRBV10-3	TRBJ2-7	AISLAGEYEQY
TRBV3-1/TRBV3-2	TRBJ2-6	ASSQGLAGVGGANVLT
TRBV18	TRBJ2-2	ASSPPTGGNTGELF
TRBV5-1	TRBJ1-6	ASSLEERLSSPLH
TRBV2	TRBJ1-2	ASSGTGGGYGYT
TRBV7-9	TRBJ1-6	ASSLRTGENSPLH
TRBV5-1	TRBJ2-5	ASSLVKDPHLGLVREETQY
TRBV5-6	TRBJ2-6	ASSEGLTSGANVLT
TRBV6-1	TRBJ2-3	ASSGLAGLGADTQY
TRBV24-1	TRBJ1-1	ATSNRGNTEAF
TRBV5-6	TRBJ2-3	ASRGEGSVTSTDTQY
TRBV5-1	TRBJ1-1	ASSFAGKNTEAF
TRBV9	TRBJ2-2	ASSVRERMNTGELF
TRBV6-1	TRBJ1-5	ASSLDHQPQH
TRBV5-1	TRBJ1-2	ASREREGQNYGYT
TRBV6-6	TRBJ2-3	ASSFRGAVLDTQY
TRBV6-6	TRBJ1-5	ASSYRGQVSNQPQH
TRBV7-7	TRBJ2-5	ASSLYQKETQY